The 24 T cell receptor beta chains below all came from one sample that was sequenced in a study of PD-1 blockade in classical Hodgkin lymphoma (dated by TCRdb to the early 2020s). The method behind the library was the immunoSEQ multiplex PCR assay. Not all clones reach the TCRdb copy of this immuneACCESS table, which keeps in-frame sequences only. Checked studies attribute under half of the gap to unresolved V genes and leave the rest unexplained. The sample table holds 20,000 to 30,000 clones, of which 60% to 85% were seen once. Jointly, the top ten make up roughly 8.6% of the sample. This sample's time point label indicates: cycle 2 day 1 (C2D1) of nivolumab. Relapse after autologous stem cell transplantation had occurred in all trial patients, and cohorts A, B and C were distinguished by prior brentuximab vedotin exposure. The source material was peripheral blood mononuclear cells (PBMCs), sampled before the second cycle of nivolumab. These receptors originate from a human donor with classical Hodgkin lymphoma.

V and J are TRBV28 and TRBJ2-7; tentatively, D is TRBD1 or TRBD2 (7 bases each). Trimming removed 8 bases at V and 0 bases at J, with 11 bases between. CDR3 length: 13 residues. From germline, CDR1 is MDHEN and CDR2 SYDVKM. This chain's CDR3 is CASRRGGSYEQYF. CDR3 DNA sequence: TGTGCCAGCCGCAGGGGGGGCTCCTACGAGCAGTACTTC.

This chain joins TRBV14 and TRBJ2-5; 9 bases are a match to TRBD2. V lost 1 base to trimming and J lost 0 bases; unmatched junction nucleotides: 6. Germline V CDR1 and CDR2: SGHDN, FVKESK. The CDR3 spans 17 residues. The CDR3 nucleotides read TGTGCCAGCAGCCAAGGTCGAAGCGGGAGGTACCAAGAGACCCAGTACTTC. Encoded protein: CASSQGRSGRYQETQYF.

This chain joins TRBV19 and TRBJ2-4; a possible D gene is TRBD1 (6 bases). Trimming took off 3 bases at V and 11 bases at J, with 14 bases between the two ends. The CDR3 is made up of 13 amino acids. CDR1 LNHDA and CDR2 SQIVND come from the germline V gene (reference sequence). CDR3 nucleotides: TGTGCCAGTAGTATCCCGGGGAACAGGGTTCAGTACTTC. Its translation is CASSIPGNRVQYF.

V and J are TRBV6-4 and TRBJ1-4; possible D gene TRBD1, 6 bases. The CDR3 length is 17 residues. The germline CDR1 and CDR2 sequences are MRHNA and SNTAGT. V was clipped by 6 bases and J by 2 bases, with 19 bases between them. The CDR3 region has the DNA TGTGCCAGCAGGTTAACTTTTAGACAGGCCACTAATGAAAAACTGTTTTTT. Residues: CASRLTFRQATNEKLFF.

By share, this clone ranks as medium-sized (0.01 to 0.1%). This chain links TRBV5-4 with TRBJ1-5; D ambiguous. Germline assignment: CDR1 SGHNT and CDR2 YYREEE (reference sequence). This CDR3 is 13 amino acids long. The ends were cut back, 0 bases at V and 6 bases at J, with 7 bases in the middle. Written as DNA, the CDR3 is TGTGCCAGCAGCTTGGAACCCGGTCAGCCCCAGCATTTT. Residues: CASSLEPGQPQHF.

V gene TRBV11-3 combines with J gene TRBJ2-3, with unresolved D. V was pared by 5 bases and J by 5 bases, with 8 bases between. Germline CDR1 SGHNT, CDR2 YENEEA. This CDR3 has 12 residues. In DNA, the CDR3 is TGTGCCAGCAGCGTGACTCGAGATACGCAGTATTTT. It yields the protein CASSVTRDTQYF. Full variable domain (remainder filled in from reference TRBV11-3 and TRBJ2-3): EAGVVQSPRYKIIEKKQPVAFWCNPISGHNTLYWYLQNLGQGPELLIRYENEEAVDDSQLPKDRFSAERLKGVDSTLKIQPAELGDSAVYLCASSVTRDTQYFGPGTRLTVL.

J is TRBJ2-1 and V is TRBV11-2; 9 bases match TRBD2. The germline gives CDR1 SGHAT, CDR2 FQNNGV. V dropped 2 bases and J dropped 10; count of bases not matched to a gene: 9. The CDR3 consists of 15 residues. CDR3 DNA sequence: TGTGCCAGCAGCTTACGAGTAGCGGGAGATCAAGAGCAGTTCTTC. It yields the protein CASSLRVAGDQEQFF.

The table lists this clone with a few counts. The rearrangement joins TRBV27 to TRBJ1-4, with a tentative D call TRBD1 (5 bases). V was shortened by 5 bases and J by 8 bases, with 12 bases between the two germline ends. Germline V gene sequence: CDR1 MNHEY, CDR2 SMNVEV (reference sequence). CDR3 length equals 13 residues. CDR3 in amino acids: CASSGDGGEKLFF. The CDR3 DNA reads as TGTGCCAGCAGTGGGGACGGGGGGGAAAAACTGTTTTTT.

CDR3 sequence reads: CASSIGTGAQYF. As DNA, the CDR3 is TGTGCCAGCAGCATTGGGACAGGGGCCCAGTACTTC. The chain employs TRBV5-6 and TRBJ2-5, with 10 bases lining up with TRBD1. V shed 4 bases, J shed 9 bases, and the junction held 3 bases outside the gene matches. The CDR3 loop spans 12 amino acids. CDR1 and CDR2 (germline): SGHDT, YYEEEE. Complete variable domain (other parts from reference TRBV5-6 and TRBJ2-5): DAGVTQSPTHLIKTRGQQVTLRCSPKSGHDTVSWYQQALGQGPQFIFQYYEEEERQRGNFPDRFSGHQFPNYSSELNVNALLLGDSALYLCASSIGTGAQYFGPGTRLLVL.

This rearrangement joins TRBV6-4 to TRBJ1-2; D is uncertain. Germline V gene sequence: CDR1 MRHNA, CDR2 SNTAGT. This CDR3 spans 13 amino acids. Trimming stripped 2 bases from V and 4 bases from J, with 8 bases between. The CDR3 sequence is CASSDPFGYGYTF. CDR3 DNA: TGTGCCAGCAGTGACCCTTTTGGCTATGGCTACACCTTC.

The J gene is TRBJ2-1, the V gene TRBV5-1; unclear D gene. Trimming stripped 0 bases from V and 9 bases from J, with 10 bases between. Germline CDR1 SGHRS, CDR2 YFSETQ. The CDR3 is made up of 13 amino acids. The CDR3 spells CASSLETLSEQFF. CDR3 in DNA: TGCGCCAGCAGCTTGGAGACTCTAAGTGAGCAGTTCTTC.

This rearrangement joins TRBV4-2 to TRBJ1-6; 8 bases are shared with TRBD1. Germline trimming cut 0 bases from V and 7 bases from J; bases unmatched to any gene: 2. In germline, CDR1 is LGHNA, CDR2 YNFKEQ. The CDR3 has 15 residues. The CDR3 DNA follows: TGTGCCAGCAGCCAAGAAACAGGGGGGAATTCACCCCTCCACTTT. Translation: CASSQETGGNSPLHF.

The chain is built from TRBV18 and TRBJ1-5, with D uncertain. The CDR3 extends over 13 amino acids. V was shortened by 6 bases and J by 3 bases, with 9 bases between the two germline ends. Germline loops: CDR1 KGHSH, CDR2 LQKENI. CDR3 sequence reads: CASSRETNQPQHF. Here the CDR3 DNA reads TGTGCCAGCTCCCGGGAGACCAATCAGCCCCAGCATTTT.

The V gene is TRBV30, the J gene TRBJ2-5; 7 bases are shared with TRBD1. This CDR3 comprises 13 residues. J lost 7 bases, V lost 4 bases, and 9 bases had no gene match. Germline CDR1 is GTSNPN and CDR2 is SVGIG (reference sequence). In nucleotides, the CDR3 is TGTGCCTGGACTTGGGACAGCCCAGGGACCCAGTACTTC. Residues: CAWTWDSPGTQYF.

V gene TRBV6-6 combines with J gene TRBJ1-1; the D gene is possibly TRBD1 (6 bases). Germline loops: CDR1 MNHNY, CDR2 SVGAGI (reference sequence). V gave up 0 bases and J gave up 4 bases, with 9 bases separating them. The CDR3 sequence is 14 residues long. The CDR3 is CASSYSGGGTEAFF. The DNA of the CDR3 is TGTGCCAGCAGTTACTCGGGAGGGGGCACTGAAGCTTTCTTT.

The CDR3 sequence: CASSLTQGEVEQYF. In DNA form, the CDR3 reads TGTGCCAGCTCACTAACACAGGGTGAGGTTGAGCAGTACTTC. This chain connects TRBV18 to TRBJ2-7, with TRBD1 as a possible D gene (6 bases). Trimming took off 4 bases at V and 7 bases at J, with 17 bases between the two ends. Germline assignment: CDR1 KGHSH and CDR2 LQKENI. CDR3 length equals 14 residues.

As concerns this clone: At the DNA level, this CDR3 is encoded by other sequences in the same sample as well. The rearrangement joins TRBV6-5 to TRBJ2-7; D is uncertain. The CDR3 is 12 amino acids. The ends were cut back, 8 bases at V and 3 bases at J, with 11 bases in the middle. CDR1 is MNHEY and CDR2 is SVGAGI in the germline V gene. The CDR3 nucleotides are TGTGCCAGCTCCAAATCGGGCTACGAGCAGTACTTC. Protein product: CASSKSGYEQYF.

This clone was recorded only once. The chain joins TRBV2 to TRBJ2-4; 16 bases map to TRBD2. The CDR3 contains 19 residues. Germline V gene lookup returns CDR1 SNHLY and CDR2 FYNNEI. With V trimmed by 6 bases and J by 1 base, 9 bases remained unmatched. CDR3 nucleotides: TGTGCCAGCAGCGGGGGACTAGCGGGAGGGCCGGGGGCCAAAAACATTCAGTACTTC. Translated: CASSGGLAGGPGAKNIQYF. The complete variable domain, with remaining parts taken from reference TRBV2 and TRBJ2-4, reads EPEVTQTPSHQVTQMGQEVILRCVPISNHLYFYWYRQILGQKVEFLVSFYNNEISEKSEIFDDQFSVERPDGSNFTLKIRSTKLEDSAMYFCASSGGLAGGPGAKNIQYFGAGTRLSVL.

This clone was observed a handful of times. The chain has TRBV19 and TRBJ2-7, with D perhaps TRBD1 (5 bases). The V gene lost 3 bases and the J gene lost 2 bases, with 11 bases spanning the gap. Germline V gives CDR1 LNHDA, CDR2 SQIVND (reference sequence). This CDR3 is 14 amino acids long. The CDR3 loop reads CASSIYQGPYEQYF. The CDR3 bases are TGTGCCAGTAGTATTTACCAGGGTCCCTACGAGCAGTACTTC.

In its sample, this clone is medium-sized. The chain carries TRBV5-5 and TRBJ2-3; D remains ambiguous. This CDR3 spans 15 amino acids. With 2 bases removed from V and 0 bases from J, the gap between germline ends came to 10 bases. Germline loops: CDR1 SGHKS, CDR2 YYEKEE (reference sequence). CDR3 DNA: TGTGCCAGCAGCTTTGGGCACGGAAGCACAGATACGCAGTATTTT. Its protein is CASSFGHGSTDTQYF.

The V call is TRBV5-6, the J call TRBJ2-7; TRBD1 is a possible D gene (5 bases). V shed 0 bases and J shed 1 base, with 14 bases lying between them. Germline CDR1 SGHDT, CDR2 YYEEEE. The CDR3 loop spans 16 amino acids. This CDR3 is CASSLVGQPGSYEQYF. CDR3 in DNA: TGTGCCAGCAGCTTGGTGGGGCAGCCAGGTTCCTACGAGCAGTACTTC.

This chain links TRBV15 with TRBJ2-7, with 11 nucleotides matching TRBD2. V gave up 0 bases and J gave up 0 bases; unmatched junction bases: 16. The length of the CDR3 is 21 residues. CDR1 and CDR2 from the germline V gene are LNHNV and YYDKDF (reference sequence). CDR3 in DNA: TGTGCCACCAGCAGAGACTTCTCCCCCACTAGCGGGAGCCACAGCTCCTACGAGCAGTACTTC. It specifies CATSRDFSPTSGSHSSYEQYF.

The chain is built from TRBV4-3 and TRBJ2-7, with 7 nucleotides matching TRBD1. The J segment lost 0 bases and the V segment lost 1 base, leaving 9 bases of the junction unmatched. Germline CDR1 LGHNA, CDR2 YSLEER. The CDR3 loop spans 17 amino acids. The chain's CDR3 is CASSQGMGRGSSYEQYF. The CDR3 coding sequence is TGCGCCAGCAGCCAAGGTATGGGCAGGGGGTCCTCCTACGAGCAGTACTTC.

Judged by abundance, this clone is medium-sized. The chain uses TRBV27 and TRBJ2-1; possibly TRBD1 for D (5 bases). Deletions cut 0 bases from V and 7 bases from J, with 7 bases between. The CDR3 is made up of 13 amino acids. Germline lookup yields CDR1 MNHEY and CDR2 SMNVEV (reference sequence). CDR3 sequence (DNA): TGTGCCAGCAGTTTATCGACAGCGAATGAGCAGTTCTTC. Amino acids: CASSLSTANEQFF.